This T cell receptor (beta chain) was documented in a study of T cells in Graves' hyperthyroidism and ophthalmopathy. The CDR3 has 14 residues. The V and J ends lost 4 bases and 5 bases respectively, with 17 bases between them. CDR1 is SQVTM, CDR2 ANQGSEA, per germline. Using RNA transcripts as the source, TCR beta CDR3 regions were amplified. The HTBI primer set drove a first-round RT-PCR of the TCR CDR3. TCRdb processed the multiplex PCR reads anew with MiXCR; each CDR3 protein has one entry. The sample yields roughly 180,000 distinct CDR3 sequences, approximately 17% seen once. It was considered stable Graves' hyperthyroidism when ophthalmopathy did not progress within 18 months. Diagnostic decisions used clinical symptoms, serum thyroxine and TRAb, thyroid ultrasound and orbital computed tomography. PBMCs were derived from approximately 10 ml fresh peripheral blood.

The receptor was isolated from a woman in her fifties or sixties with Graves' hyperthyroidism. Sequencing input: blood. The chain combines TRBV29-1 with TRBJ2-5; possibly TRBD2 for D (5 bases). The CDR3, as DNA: TGCAGCGTTGGGGAAGGCCGGGAATTGGAGACCCAGTACTTC. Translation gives CSVGEGRELETQYF.